This T cell receptor beta chain was recorded in a study of cytomegalovirus exposure and HLA in healthy donors. Study-wide points: Three chains linked to CMV were shown in vitro to be specific for CMV antigens. There were 150 to 200 TCR beta chains listed as cytomegalovirus-associated. TCR beta V- and J-gene trimming was later associated with a missense DCLRE1C variant.

The PCR employed 60 Vbeta primers together with 13 Jbeta primers. Repertoires were generated with immunoSEQ multiplex PCR, while TCRdb's copy carries only in-frame clones and drops some. The sample lists about 140,000 clones; approximately 78% were seen once. A remark on this clone: Its antigen remains unidentified.

V gave up 3 bases and J gave up 10 bases; unmatched junction bases: 13. Germline CDR1 is SGHNT and CDR2 is YYREEE (reference sequence). This CDR3 has 16 residues. The sample taken for sequencing was PBMCs. The TCR was taken from a woman aged 45-65 years in good health and CMV-seropositive. The genes are TRBV5-4 and TRBJ2-1; 10 nucleotides match TRBD2. The CDR3 spells CASSSIAGGPSGEQFF. CDR3 in DNA: TGTGCCAGCAGCTCTATAGCGGGAGGTCCCAGTGGCGAGCAGTTCTTC. Full variable domain (outside the CDR3, taken from reference TRBV5-4 and TRBJ2-1): ETGVTQSPTHLIKTRGQQVTLRCSSQSGHNTVSWYQQALGQGPQFIFQYYREEENGRGNFPPRFSGLQFPNYSSELNVNALELDDSALYLCASSSIAGGPSGEQFFGPGTRLTVL.